This TCR beta chain was captured in a study of T cells in Graves' hyperthyroidism and ophthalmopathy (dated by TCRdb to about 2019). With regard to the full study: Peripheral blood was sampled at the time of initial diagnosis, prior to any treatment. TCR V-J signatures able to tell the groups apart were searched for in a discovery cohort of 100 patients, of whom over 40 had Graves' ophthalmopathy and about 60 had stable Graves' hyperthyroidism. An independent validation cohort of some 18 hyperthyroidism patients and 15 or so patients who later progressed to ophthalmopathy tested prospective prediction of ophthalmopathy. For training and testing, the 100 patients in the discovery cohort were randomly divided in a 7:3 ratio. Thyroid tissue and blood T-cell repertoires from six Graves' hyperthyroidism patients were also compared in the study. Following sampling, methimazole starting at 30 mg daily was given to hyperthyroidism patients, and high-dose intravenous methylprednisolone was given to ophthalmopathy patients. TCR Vbeta CDR3 sequencing of approximately 140 peripheral blood samples (roughly 41 ophthalmopathy, 75 or so hyperthyroidism and approximately 17 progressor patients) is reported in the paper. Findings and caveats that apply to the study as a whole: In validation, the model predicted progression to ophthalmopathy with approximately 70% sensitivity and roughly 72% specificity, a median of 6.5 months before onset. A 13 V-J signature model separated ophthalmopathy from stable hyperthyroidism, with about 88% sensitivity and 81% to 82% specificity in cross-validation and 80%/75% in testing. Sample size was not statistically predetermined, and investigators were not blinded to group allocation. Most expanded thyroid clonotypes (frequency above 0.001) were also detected in blood, a finding suggesting that blood repertoires may reflect thyroid immune responses.

This clonotype came up a few times. Its cognate antigen has yet to be identified. No base quality values were provided; no much bigger clone lies one nucleotide off. Graves' hyperthyroidism was defined as stable when no progression to ophthalmopathy occurred over 18 months of follow-up. The hyperthyroidism patients were between 18 and 65 years old and newly diagnosed, with a disease duration of less than 2 months. Any patient with an uncontrolled infection, another autoimmune disease, pregnancy or lactation was excluded. Diagnoses were established on the basis of clinical symptoms, serum thyroxine and TRAb, thyroid ultrasound, and orbital computed tomography. PBMCs were separated from roughly 10 ml of fresh peripheral blood using Ficoll-Paque density gradient centrifugation. Trizol reagent was used to extract total RNA, and RNA quality was then checked on an Agilent 2100 Bioanalyzer. Amplification of TCR beta CDR3 regions was carried out from RNA transcripts. The TCR CDR3 was subjected to a first round of RT-PCR using the HTBI primer set and the Qiagen OneStep RT-PCR kit. The libraries were constructed in a second round of multiplex PCR and then size-selected and purified. The libraries were sequenced on an Illumina HiSeq2000 using paired-end 100 bp reads. For the original study's pipeline: SOAPnuke was used to process the raw data, with reads discarded if the reads contained adapters or uncalled bases, had a mean Phred below 15, or lacked an exact constant-primer or identifier match. High-quality paired reads were merged with COPE v1.2.5, and unique nucleotide sequences were defined as clonotypes. MiTCR v1.1 was used to align the clonotypes against IMGT TRBV, TRBD and TRBJ reference segments. The analysis was restricted to V-J combinations with a frequency above 0.0001, which together covered roughly 99% of the repertoires. The TCS score was defined as the ratio of F50 (clonal expansion) to E x V (chaos), calculated using BLOSUM62-based TCRdist between CDR3 peptides within each V-J. Welch's t-statistics and random forest reduced fewer than 600 V-J features to roughly 13, which were used in a naive Bayes classifier (R e1071). TCRdb reanalyzed the raw reads on its own, using fastp at Q25 for trimming and MiXCR for clone calling, and kept in-frame beta chains. Identical CDR3 proteins give one entry, which carries the most common genes and DNA. The V and J calls, along with clone size, are taken from TCRdb and not from the paper's own processing. Within this sample are approximately 400,000 distinct CDR3 sequences, with roughly 14% of them counted one time only. 7.5% to 9% of the sample lies in the top ten.

Here V drops 7 bases and J drops 4 bases, and the junction holds 7 bases not matched to any gene. Sequences SEHNR (CDR1) and FQNEAQ (CDR2) are obtained from the germline V gene (reference sequence). The cysteine opens and the phenylalanine closes a CDR3 of 15 amino acids. The only DNA kept is the CDR3, 45 bases in frame from the first base. Sequencing was performed on blood. This sequence uses TRBV7-9 and TRBJ2-5; TRBD1 fits 12 bases in the junction. This clonotype was obtained from a young woman with Graves' hyperthyroidism. DNA sequence: TGTGCCAGCATCGTCCCGGGACAGGGGGCAGAGACCCAGTACTTC. This yields the protein CASIVPGQGAETQYF.